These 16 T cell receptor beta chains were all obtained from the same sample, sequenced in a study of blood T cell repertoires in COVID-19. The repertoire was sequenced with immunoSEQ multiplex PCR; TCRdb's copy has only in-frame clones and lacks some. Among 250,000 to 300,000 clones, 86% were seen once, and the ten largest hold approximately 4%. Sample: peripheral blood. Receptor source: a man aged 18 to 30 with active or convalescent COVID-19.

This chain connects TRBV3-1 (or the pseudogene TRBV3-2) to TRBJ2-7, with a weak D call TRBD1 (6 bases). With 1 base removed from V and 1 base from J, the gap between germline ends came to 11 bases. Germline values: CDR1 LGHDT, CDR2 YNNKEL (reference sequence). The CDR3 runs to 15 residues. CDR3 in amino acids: CASSQATGTSYEQYF. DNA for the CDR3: TGTGCCAGCAGCCAAGCCACAGGGACATCCTACGAGCAGTACTTC.

CDR3 sequence: CAISLDLSTDTQYF. The DNA of the CDR3 is TGTGCCATCAGCTTGGACTTAAGCACAGATACGCAGTATTTT. The V gene is TRBV10-3, the J gene TRBJ2-3; tentatively, D is TRBD2 (5 bases). Deletions cut 6 bases from V and 0 bases from J, with 10 bases between. Germline-derived CDR1 and CDR2 are ENHRY and SYGVKD. The CDR3 has 14 residues.

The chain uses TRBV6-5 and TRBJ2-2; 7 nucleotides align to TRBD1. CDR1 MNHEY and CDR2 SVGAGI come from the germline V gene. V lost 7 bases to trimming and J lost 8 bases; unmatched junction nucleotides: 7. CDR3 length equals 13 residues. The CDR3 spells CASTPGQAGELFF. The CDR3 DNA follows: TGTGCCAGCACCCCTGGACAGGCAGGGGAGCTGTTTTTT.

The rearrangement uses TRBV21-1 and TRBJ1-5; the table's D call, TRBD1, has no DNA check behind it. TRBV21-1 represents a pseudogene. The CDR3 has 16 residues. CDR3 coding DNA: TGTGCCAGCAGCAATTACAGGGTATTAGGCAATCAGCCCCAGCATTTT. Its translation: CASSNYRVLGNQPQHF.

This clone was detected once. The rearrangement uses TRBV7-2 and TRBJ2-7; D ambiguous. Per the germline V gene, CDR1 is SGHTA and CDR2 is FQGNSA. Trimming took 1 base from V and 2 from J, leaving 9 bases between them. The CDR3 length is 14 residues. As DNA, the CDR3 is TGTGCCAGCAGCTTAGGAATGCTAGCCTACGAGCAGTACTTC. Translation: CASSLGMLAYEQYF.

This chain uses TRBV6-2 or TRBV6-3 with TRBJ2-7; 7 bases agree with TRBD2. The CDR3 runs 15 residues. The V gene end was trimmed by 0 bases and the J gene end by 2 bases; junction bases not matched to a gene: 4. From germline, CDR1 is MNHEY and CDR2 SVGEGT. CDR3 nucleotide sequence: TGTGCCAGCAGTTACTCCCCGGGAGGTACCTACGAGCAGTACTTC. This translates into CASSYSPGGTYEQYF.

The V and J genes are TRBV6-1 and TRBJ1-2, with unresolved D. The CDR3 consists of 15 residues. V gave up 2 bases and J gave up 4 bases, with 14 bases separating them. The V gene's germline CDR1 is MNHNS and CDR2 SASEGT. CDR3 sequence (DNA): TGTGCCAGCAGTGAAAGGAGGAGCCATATCTATGGCTACACCTTC. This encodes CASSERRSHIYGYTF.

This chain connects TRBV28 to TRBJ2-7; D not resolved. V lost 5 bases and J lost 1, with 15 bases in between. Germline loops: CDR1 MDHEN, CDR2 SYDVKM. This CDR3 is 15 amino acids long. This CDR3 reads CASSTDTRQSYEQYF. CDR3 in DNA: TGTGCCAGCAGTACCGACACCAGACAATCCTACGAGCAGTACTTC.

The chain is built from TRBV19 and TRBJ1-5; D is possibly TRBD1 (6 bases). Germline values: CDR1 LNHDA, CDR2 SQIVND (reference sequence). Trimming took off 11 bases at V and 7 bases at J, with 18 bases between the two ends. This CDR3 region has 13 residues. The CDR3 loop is CAVRGPGTQPQHF. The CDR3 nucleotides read TGTGCCGTCAGGGGACCGGGGACCCAGCCCCAGCATTTT.

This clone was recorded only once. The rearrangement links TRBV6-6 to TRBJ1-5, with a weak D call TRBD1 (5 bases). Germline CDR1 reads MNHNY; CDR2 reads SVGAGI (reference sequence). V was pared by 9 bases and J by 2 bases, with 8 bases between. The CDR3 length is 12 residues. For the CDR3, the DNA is TGTGCCAGTCAGACAGGCAATCAGCCCCAGCATTTT. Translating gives CASQTGNQPQHF.

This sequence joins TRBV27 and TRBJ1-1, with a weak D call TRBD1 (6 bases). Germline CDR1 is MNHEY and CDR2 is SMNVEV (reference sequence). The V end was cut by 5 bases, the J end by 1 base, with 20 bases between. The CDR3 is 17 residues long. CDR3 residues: CASSPGTFEGWNTEAFF. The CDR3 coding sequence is TGTGCCAGCAGTCCCGGGACATTTGAAGGGTGGAACACTGAAGCTTTCTTT.

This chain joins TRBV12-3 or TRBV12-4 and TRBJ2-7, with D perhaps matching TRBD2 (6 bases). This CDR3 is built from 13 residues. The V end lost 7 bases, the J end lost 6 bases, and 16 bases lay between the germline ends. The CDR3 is CASTETRSSEQYF. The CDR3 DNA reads TGTGCCAGCACCGAGACTAGATCGTCCGAGCAGTACTTC.

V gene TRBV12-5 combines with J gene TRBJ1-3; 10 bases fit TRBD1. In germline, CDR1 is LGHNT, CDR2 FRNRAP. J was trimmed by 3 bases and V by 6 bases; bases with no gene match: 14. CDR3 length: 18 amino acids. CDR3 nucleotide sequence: TGTGCTAGTGGCCCCCGATTGGGGGGGACAGGGGATGGAAACACCATATATTTT. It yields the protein CASGPRLGGTGDGNTIYF.

The CDR3 sequence: CASSQDMGTGPYEQYF. The CDR3 region has the DNA TGCGCCAGCAGCCAAGATATGGGGACAGGGCCCTACGAGCAGTACTTC. The gene calls are TRBV4-1 and TRBJ2-7, with 9 nucleotides matching TRBD1. The CDR3 spans 16 residues. The trim removed 0 bases at V and 2 bases at J, leaving 5 bases unmatched. Germline lookup yields CDR1 MGHRA and CDR2 YSYEKL.

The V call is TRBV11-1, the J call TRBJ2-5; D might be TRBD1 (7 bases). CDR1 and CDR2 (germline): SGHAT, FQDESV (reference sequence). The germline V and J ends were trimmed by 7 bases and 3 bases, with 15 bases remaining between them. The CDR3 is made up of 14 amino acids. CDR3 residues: CASTPAGTEETQYF. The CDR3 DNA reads TGTGCCAGCACCCCCGCGGGGACAGAAGAGACCCAGTACTTC.

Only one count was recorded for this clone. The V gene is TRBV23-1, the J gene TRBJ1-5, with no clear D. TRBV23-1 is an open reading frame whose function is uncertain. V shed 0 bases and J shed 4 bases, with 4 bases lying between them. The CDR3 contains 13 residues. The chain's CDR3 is CASSQSGNQPQHF. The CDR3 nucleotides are TGCGCCAGCAGTCAATCCGGTAATCAGCCCCAGCATTTT.